Below are 11 T cell receptor beta chains sequenced from a single sample in a study of shared T cell receptors in the human thymus. Here immunoSEQ multiplex PCR was the method, and the copy in TCRdb shows in-frame clones only, minus some. The sample has about 500,000 clones; about 84% are singletons. The sample also formed part of further work on human thymus T cells.

The sequencing sample was made of thymocytes. The origin of the receptors is a boy less than two years old with a congenital heart defect.

This clone has only a few counts. The chain couples TRBV27 to TRBJ2-1, with TRBD2 matching over 10 bases. V trimming: 5 bases; J trimming: 5 bases; junction bases outside the gene matches: 15. The CDR3 is made up of 18 amino acids. The germline CDR1 and CDR2 sequences are MNHEY and SMNVEV (reference sequence). DNA of the CDR3: TGTGCCAGCAGTCTCGGAGCGGGAGGGCCGCCCACTGACAATGAGCAGTTCTTC. Translated: CASSLGAGGPPTDNEQFF.

The rearrangement links TRBV5-6 to TRBJ1-1, with D possibly TRBD1 on 6 matching bases. CDR3 length equals 15 residues. V was pared by 4 bases and J by 1 base, with 14 bases between. Germline CDR1 and CDR2: SGHDT and YYEEEE. CDR3 bases: TGTGCCAGCAGCAGGATAGGACAGCCGAACACTGAAGCTTTCTTT. Amino acid sequence: CASSRIGQPNTEAFF.

The chain joins TRBV7-9 to TRBJ2-2, with 7 bases identical to TRBD2. From germline, CDR1 is SEHNR and CDR2 FQNEAQ (reference sequence). The CDR3 covers 17 residues. J gave up 5 bases and V 5 bases, and 14 bases lay outside the gene matches. CDR3 sequence (DNA): TGTGCCAGCAGCCCGACGGGGGGAGGGCACCGTACCGGGGAGCTGTTTTTT. Protein sequence: CASSPTGGGHRTGELFF.

The chain couples TRBV30 to TRBJ1-4; D might be TRBD1 (5 bases). With 0 bases removed from V and 3 bases from J, the gap between germline ends came to 14 bases. Germline lookup yields CDR1 GTSNPN and CDR2 SVGIG (reference sequence). The CDR3 covers 16 residues. The CDR3 DNA sequence: TGTGCCTGGAGTGTACCCCCGGGGGAAGCTAATGAAAAACTGTTTTTT. This sequence encodes CAWSVPPGEANEKLFF.

There are a few counts of this clone. V gene TRBV5-1 combines with J gene TRBJ2-5; 12 nucleotides align to TRBD2. This CDR3 is 18 amino acids long. V lost 4 bases, J lost 5 bases, and 15 bases stayed unmatched. Germline CDR1 is SGHRS and CDR2 is YFSETQ. The CDR3 region has the DNA TGCGCCAGCAGCCCCCCATCCACGCTAGCGGGAGGGCTCGAGACCCAGTACTTC. Its protein is CASSPPSTLAGGLETQYF.

The chain couples TRBV28 to TRBJ1-5; possibly TRBD1 for D (5 bases). CDR3 length: 15 amino acids. Between the trimmed V and J ends, which lost 8 bases and 1 base, there was a span of 15 bases. Germline V gene sequence: CDR1 MDHEN, CDR2 SYDVKM. Here the CDR3 DNA reads TGTGCCAGCGCCCGGGAGTGGGGCAGCAATCAGCCCCAGCATTTT. Amino acid sequence: CASAREWGSNQPQHF.

A single count supports this clone. This chain connects TRBV9 to TRBJ2-3; D possibly corresponds to TRBD2 (6 bases). The CDR3 spans 13 residues. Germline values: CDR1 SGDLS, CDR2 YYNGEE. Trimming took off 7 bases at V and 3 bases at J, with 12 bases between the two ends. The CDR3 bases are TGTGCCAGCCAGCGGAGGGCGACAGATACGCAGTATTTT. Protein: CASQRRATDTQYF.

The chain joins TRBV6-1 to TRBJ2-7; 9 nucleotides align to TRBD1. Trimming at V came to 4 bases and at J to 3 bases, leaving 13 bases not matched to a gene. CDR1 MNHNS and CDR2 SASEGT come from the germline V gene. The CDR3 has 17 amino acids. CDR3 amino acids: CASSVGTGSSFLYEQYF. The CDR3 nucleotides read TGTGCCAGCAGTGTAGGGACAGGGTCCTCTTTTCTCTACGAGCAGTACTTC.

The rearrangement uses TRBV9 and TRBJ1-1, with 8 bases fitting TRBD1. V was clipped by 0 bases and J by 4 bases; unmatched bases: 14. Germline assignment: CDR1 SGDLS and CDR2 YYNGEE. The CDR3 length is 18 residues. The CDR3 reads CASSVAGTGWFPTTEAFF. The CDR3 DNA sequence: TGTGCCAGCAGCGTAGCCGGGACAGGTTGGTTCCCGACCACTGAAGCTTTCTTT.

The V and J genes are TRBV6-1 and TRBJ2-7, with TRBD1 matching 7 bases. Trimming took 6 bases from V and 0 from J; bases not matched to a gene: 8. CDR1 is MNHNS, CDR2 SASEGT, per germline. The CDR3 runs to 15 residues. The chain's CDR3 is CASRRLRDSSYEQYF. The CDR3 DNA is TGTGCCAGCAGGAGACTCCGGGACAGCTCCTACGAGCAGTACTTC.

This clone was detected once. This CDR3 is CARSLGDRGYGYTF. CDR3 sequence (DNA): TGTGCCAGAAGCTTGGGGGACAGGGGATATGGCTACACCTTC. The chain recombines TRBV5-3 with TRBJ1-2, with 10 bases lining up with TRBD1. TRBV5-3 is an open reading frame whose function is uncertain. The CDR3 totals 14 residues. The trim removed 0 bases at V and 5 bases at J, leaving 1 base unmatched.